The 21 T cell receptor beta chains given below trace back to one sample, sequenced in a study of T cells in Graves' hyperthyroidism and ophthalmopathy. Using RNA transcripts as the source, TCR beta CDR3 regions were amplified. TCR CDR3 regions were first amplified by RT-PCR with HTBI primers. Using its own MiXCR run on the multiplex PCR reads, TCRdb lists one record per CDR3 protein. Found here are 300,000 to 450,000 distinct CDR3 sequences, 20% to 30% of them singletons; the top ten hold around 79%. The source material was blood. The receptor source for this set is a man over 45 with Graves' hyperthyroidism.

This clonotype was counted only a few times. The genes are TRBV13 and TRBJ2-5; TRBD1 aligns across 10 bases. Trimming at V came to 4 bases and at J to 6 bases, leaving 2 bases not matched to a gene. This CDR3 contains 13 residues. Germline V CDR1 and CDR2: PRHDT, FYEKMQ (reference sequence). In nucleotides, the CDR3 is TGTGCCAGCAGCTGGGACAGGGGCAAGACCCAGTACTTC. Its translation: CASSWDRGKTQYF.

This clonotype was seen only a few times. J is TRBJ2-3 and V is TRBV5-1; no firm D call. This CDR3 is 14 amino acids long. The V end was cut by 0 bases, the J end by 2 bases, with 7 bases between. Per germline, CDR1 SGHRS and CDR2 YFSETQ. Written as DNA, the CDR3 is TGCGCCAGCAGCTTGGCGCAGTACACAGATACGCAGTATTTT. Protein sequence: CASSLAQYTDTQYF.

This chain uses TRBV6-1 with TRBJ1-5; tentative D call: TRBD1 (6 bases). The germline V gene has CDR1 MNHNS and CDR2 SASEGT. V lost 6 bases to trimming and J lost 15 bases, with 15 bases between them. CDR3 size: 11 residues. CDR3 loop: CASRDSPLAHF. CDR3 nucleotide sequence: TGTGCCAGCAGGGACAGTCCATTGGCGCATTTT.

The V gene is TRBV6-1, the J gene TRBJ1-1; D gene ambiguous. Germline CDR1 reads MNHNS; CDR2 reads SASEGT. The CDR3 extends over 11 amino acids. The V and J ends lost 7 bases and 8 bases respectively, with 11 bases between them. The CDR3 region is CASTGPSEAFF. CDR3 DNA sequence: TGTGCCAGCACTGGACCAAGCGAAGCTTTCTTT.

A remark on this clonotype: A read error may be the cause here, since a much bigger clone is one base away. The gene calls are TRBV28 and TRBJ1-2; no definite D call. Germline assignment: CDR1 MDHEN and CDR2 SYDVKM. Between the trimmed V and J ends, which lost 4 bases and 7 bases, there was a span of 10 bases. This CDR3 region has 12 residues. CDR3: CASSYLGLGYTF. Here the CDR3 DNA reads TGTGCCAGCAGTTATTTGGGTCTTGGCTACACCTTC.

This chain joins TRBV11-2 and TRBJ2-1, with 8 positions matching TRBD2. Germline trimming cut 2 bases from V and 10 bases from J; bases unmatched to any gene: 10. The germline V gene has CDR1 SGHAT and CDR2 FQNNGV. This CDR3 spans 15 amino acids. The CDR3 reads CASSLISGSLGEQFF. CDR3 coding DNA: TGTGCCAGCAGCTTAATCAGCGGGAGCCTGGGCGAGCAGTTCTTC.

A note on this clonotype: A read error may be the cause here, since a much bigger clone is one base away. The CDR3 spells CASSQEASGLNAQFF. The CDR3 nucleotides are TGTGCCAGCAGCCAAGAAGCTAGCGGGCTCAATGCGCAGTTCTTC. This chain links TRBV3-1 with TRBJ2-1, with TRBD2 identical over 8 bases. The CDR3 has 15 amino acids. The germline V gene encodes CDR1 LGHDT and CDR2 YNNKEL (reference sequence).

This chain connects TRBV19 to TRBJ2-7, with TRBD1 matching over 8 bases. CDR1 LNHDA and CDR2 SQIVND come from the germline V gene (reference sequence). This CDR3 region has 15 residues. The junction had 10 bases not matched to a gene; V was cut back by 4 bases and J by 5 bases. In DNA, the CDR3 is TGTGCCAGTAGTACCGCCCAGGACAGGGTCCACGAGCAGTACTTC. Its protein is CASSTAQDRVHEQYF.

V usage is TRBV27 and J usage is TRBJ1-1; TRBD1 is a possible D gene (5 bases). The CDR3 sequence is 15 residues long. The germline CDR1 and CDR2 sequences are MNHEY and SMNVEV (reference sequence). Between the trimmed V and J ends, which lost 8 bases and 1 base, there was a span of 17 bases. The CDR3 sequence: CASWQGVRGNTEAFF. As DNA, the CDR3 is TGTGCCAGCTGGCAGGGCGTCCGAGGGAACACTGAAGCTTTCTTT.

Note on this clonotype: This may be a read error, as it is one base from a much larger clone. This rearrangement joins TRBV5-1 to TRBJ1-1; D gene uncertain. Trimming cost V 6 bases and J 1 base, with 13 bases left between them. Germline lookup yields CDR1 SGHRS and CDR2 YFSETQ. The CDR3 contains 14 residues. The CDR3 DNA reads as TGCGCCAGCACCTCAAATTCAGCGAACACTGAAGCTTTCTTT. It specifies CASTSNSANTEAFF.

In nucleotides, the CDR3 is TGTGCCATCAGTGCTGAGACGGGCAATGAAAAACTGTTTTTT. Translation: CAISAETGNEKLFF. This chain joins TRBV10-3 and TRBJ1-4; no firm D call. CDR3 size: 14 residues. Germline V gene lookup returns CDR1 ENHRY and CDR2 SYGVKD. V lost 4 bases and J 5 bases, leaving 11 bases between the germline ends.

In this sample, this clonotype turned up a few times. The V call is TRBV28, the J call TRBJ2-7; the match to TRBD1 covers 9 bases. Unmatched junction bases numbered 9, after V lost 5 bases and J lost 7 bases. This CDR3 is built from 14 residues. Per germline, CDR1 MDHEN and CDR2 SYDVKM. The CDR3 nucleotides are TGTGCCAGCAGTCCCACAGGGGGCAGTTGGGAGCAGTACTTC. Translation: CASSPTGGSWEQYF.

This clonotype was detected only once. This rearrangement joins TRBV13 to TRBJ2-1; D is unresolved. Germline V gene data show CDR1 as PRHDT and CDR2 as FYEKMQ (reference sequence). The length of the CDR3 is 17 residues. V dropped 0 bases and J dropped 7 bases, with 19 bases sitting between them. The CDR3 sequence is CASSLGTTRAETNEQFF. As DNA, the CDR3 is TGTGCCAGCAGCTTAGGAACGACTCGAGCAGAAACAAATGAGCAGTTCTTC.

The V and J genes are TRBV20-1 and TRBJ2-5; the D gene is possibly TRBD2 (6 bases). V was trimmed by 0 bases and J by 5 bases, leaving 13 bases between them. This CDR3 comprises 14 residues. From germline, CDR1 is DFQATT and CDR2 SNEGSKA (reference sequence). The DNA for the CDR3 is TGCAGTGCTAGAGATCGGGGCGGGATGGAGACCCAGTACTTC. Residues: CSARDRGGMETQYF.

This chain joins TRBV5-1 and TRBJ1-1; D might be TRBD1 (6 bases). The ends were cut back, 0 bases at V and 0 bases at J, with 12 bases in the middle. CDR3 length: 16 residues. Germline assignment: CDR1 SGHRS and CDR2 YFSETQ. The CDR3 DNA sequence: TGCGCCAGCAGCTTGGAGGGGGGGGGAATGAACACTGAAGCTTTCTTT. It translates to CASSLEGGGMNTEAFF.

There are a few counts of this clonotype. The genes are TRBV6-1 and TRBJ2-3; 9 bases agree with TRBD2. The trim removed 8 bases at V and 4 bases at J, leaving 7 bases unmatched. The length of the CDR3 is 14 residues. Germline CDR1 and CDR2: MNHNS and SASEGT. The CDR3 protein is CASYSGRVPDTQYF. CDR3 nucleotides: TGTGCCAGCTATAGCGGGAGAGTTCCAGATACGCAGTATTTT.

The table lists this clonotype with a few counts. The V gene is TRBV13, the J gene TRBJ2-3; TRBD2 is a possible D gene (5 bases). The V end was cut by 2 bases, the J end by 4 bases, with 16 bases between. This CDR3 spans 16 amino acids. Germline V gene data show CDR1 as PRHDT and CDR2 as FYEKMQ (reference sequence). The CDR3 reads CASSLSVGEDADTQYF. The CDR3 DNA sequence: TGTGCCAGCAGCTTATCAGTGGGAGAGGACGCAGATACGCAGTATTTT.

The V gene is TRBV3-1, the J gene TRBJ1-1; unclear D gene. The V and J ends lost 4 bases and 1 base respectively, with 7 bases between them. CDR3 size: 13 residues. Germline CDR1 reads LGHDT; CDR2 reads YNNKEL (reference sequence). CDR3 in amino acids: CASSRTKNTEAFF. CDR3 nucleotide sequence: TGTGCCAGCAGCCGAACGAAGAACACTGAAGCTTTCTTT.

The J gene is TRBJ2-1, the V gene TRBV2, with 13 bases matching TRBD2. Germline CDR1 SNHLY, CDR2 FYNNEI. This CDR3 comprises 14 residues. V trimming: 7 bases; J trimming: 7 bases; junction bases outside the gene matches: 4. CDR3 loop: CASKPGLAGNEQFF. Here the CDR3 DNA reads TGTGCCAGCAAGCCGGGACTAGCGGGGAATGAGCAGTTCTTC.

This clonotype was counted many times. This chain uses TRBV5-1 with TRBJ2-3; 7 bases align to TRBD2. With V trimmed by 2 bases and J by 5 bases, 8 bases remained unmatched. Germline assignment: CDR1 SGHRS and CDR2 YFSETQ. The CDR3 spans 15 residues. DNA for the CDR3: TGCGCCAGCAGCTTAAGCGGGACGCGTGGAGATACGCAGTATTTT. It is translated as CASSLSGTRGDTQYF.

This clonotype has just a few counts. This chain connects TRBV3-1 to TRBJ1-6; D unclear. This CDR3 is built from 14 residues. Trimming cost V 0 bases and J 7 bases, with 7 bases left between them. Germline V gene data show CDR1 as LGHDT and CDR2 as YNNKEL (reference sequence). This CDR3 reads CASSQEQVNSPLHF. The CDR3 bases are TGTGCCAGCAGCCAAGAACAAGTAAATTCACCCCTCCACTTT. Based on the CDR3 plus reference TRBV3-1 and TRBJ1-6, the full variable domain is DTAVSQTPKYLVTQMGNDKSIKCEQNLGHDTMYWYKQDSKKFLKIMFSYNNKELIINETVPNRFSPKSPDKAHLNLHINSLELGDSAVYFCASSQEQVNSPLHFGNGTRLTVT.